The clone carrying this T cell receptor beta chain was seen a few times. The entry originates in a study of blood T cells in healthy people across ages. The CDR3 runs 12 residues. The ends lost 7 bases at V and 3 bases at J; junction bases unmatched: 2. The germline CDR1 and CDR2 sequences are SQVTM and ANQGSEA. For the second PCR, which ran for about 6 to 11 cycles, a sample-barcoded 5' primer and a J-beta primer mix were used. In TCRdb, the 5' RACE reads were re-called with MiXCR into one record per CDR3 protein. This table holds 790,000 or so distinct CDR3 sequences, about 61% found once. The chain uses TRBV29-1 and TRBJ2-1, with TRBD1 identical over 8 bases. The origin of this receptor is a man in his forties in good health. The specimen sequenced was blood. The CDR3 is CSGGQGYNEQFF. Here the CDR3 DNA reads TGCAGCGGTGGACAGGGCTACAATGAGCAGTTCTTC.